The clone carrying this TCR beta chain was recorded at least ten times. Its antigen is undetermined. This specimen belongs to a study of CD8 T cells in ankylosing spondylitis. Notes on the study in general: Researchers report that disease-linked clones proved CD8+ and relatively rare in peripheral blood.

The CDR3 has 16 amino acids. The V gene's germline CDR1 is SGHRS and CDR2 YFSETQ. Deletions cut 3 bases from V and 10 bases from J, with 25 bases between. In making TCR beta libraries, quantitative 5'-RACE with molecular barcodes was used. TCRdb re-called the 5' RACE reads with MiXCR, one entry per CDR3 protein. The data show roughly 200,000 distinct CDR3 sequences, 13% seen once. The source material was blood, either unsorted or a sorted T cell fraction (not recorded which). The TCR originated in a male donor with ankylosing spondylitis or in good health (not recorded which). This chain connects TRBV5-1 to TRBJ1-2, with D tentatively TRBD1 (6 bases). The DNA for the CDR3 is TGCGCCAGCAGCTCCCCGGGACAAGACCGGGGAGGTGACTACACCTTC. It codes for CASSSPGQDRGGDYTF. The variable domain in full, completed from reference TRBV5-1 and TRBJ1-2, reads KAGVTQTPRYLIKTRGQQVTLSCSPISGHRSVSWYQQTPGQGLQFLFEYFSETQRNKGNFPGRFSGRQFSNSRSEMNVSTLELGDSALYLCASSSPGQDRGGDYTFGSGTRLTVV.